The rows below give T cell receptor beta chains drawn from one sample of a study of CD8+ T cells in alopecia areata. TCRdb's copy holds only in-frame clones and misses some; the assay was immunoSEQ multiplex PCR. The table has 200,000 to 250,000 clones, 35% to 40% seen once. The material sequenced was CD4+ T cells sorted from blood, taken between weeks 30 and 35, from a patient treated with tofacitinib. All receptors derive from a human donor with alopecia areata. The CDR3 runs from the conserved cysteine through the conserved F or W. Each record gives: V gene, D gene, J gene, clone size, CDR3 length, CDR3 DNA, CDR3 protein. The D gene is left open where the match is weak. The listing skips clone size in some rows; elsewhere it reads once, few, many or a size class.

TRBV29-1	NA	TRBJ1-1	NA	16	TGCAGCGTTGAAAGCTGGAGCTGGAACTCTAACACTGAAGCTTTCTTT	CSVESWSWNSNTEAFF
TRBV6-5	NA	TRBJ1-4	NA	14	TGTGCCAGCAGTTACTCAATGGGGACTGAAAAACTGTTTTTT	CASSYSMGTEKLFF
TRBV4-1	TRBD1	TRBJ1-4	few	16	TGCGCCAGCAGCCAACGAACCGGGACAGGGAATGAAAAACTGTTTTTT	CASSQRTGTGNEKLFF
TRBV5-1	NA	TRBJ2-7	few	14	TGCGCCAGCAGCTTGGGAGACAACTCCTACGAGCAGTACTTC	CASSLGDNSYEQYF
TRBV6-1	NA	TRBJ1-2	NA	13	TGTGCCAGCAGTTTCAGGGTCCTCTATGGCTACACCTTC	CASSFRVLYGYTF
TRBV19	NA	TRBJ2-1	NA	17	TGTGCCAGTAGTATTGGAAGCCCCCAAGTGCCCTACAATGAGCAGTTCTTC	CASSIGSPQVPYNEQFF
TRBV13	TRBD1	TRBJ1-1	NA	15	TGTGCCAGCAGCTTAAGGGACAGGGGGAACACTGAAGCTTTCTTT	CASSLRDRGNTEAFF
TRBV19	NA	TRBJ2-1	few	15	TGTGCCAGTAGTACCCGGACAGGGAGGGGCAATGAGCAGTTCTTC	CASSTRTGRGNEQFF
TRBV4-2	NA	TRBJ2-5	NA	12	TGTGCCAGCAGCCAAGATCGAGAGACCCAGTACTTC	CASSQDRETQYF
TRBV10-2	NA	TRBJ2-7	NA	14	TGCGCCAGCACCCAAGTGGACGGGTCCTACGAGCAGTACTTC	CASTQVDGSYEQYF
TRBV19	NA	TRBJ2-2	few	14	TGTGCCAGTAGGCCCGGGGCCGCCACCGGGGAGCTGTTTTTT	CASRPGAATGELFF
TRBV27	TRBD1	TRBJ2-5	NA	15	TGTGCCAGCAGTTTAGGCAGGGGGCTGGAAGAGACCCAGTACTTC	CASSLGRGLEETQYF
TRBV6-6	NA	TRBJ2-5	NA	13	TGTGCCAGCACTCTGAGGGGGGGCTGGACCCAGTACTTC	CASTLRGGWTQYF
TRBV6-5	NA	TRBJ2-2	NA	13	TGTGCCAGCAGTTTGGACTGGAGCGGGGAGCTGTTTTTT	CASSLDWSGELFF
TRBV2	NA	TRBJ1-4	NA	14	TGTGCCAGCAGTGGTCATATACCCAATGAAAAACTGTTTTTT	CASSGHIPNEKLFF
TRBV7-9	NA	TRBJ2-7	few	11	TGTGCCAGCAGCCTGAACTACGAGCAGTACTTC	CASSLNYEQYF
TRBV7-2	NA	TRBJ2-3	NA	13	TGTGCCAGCAGCATACGACCCTGGGATACGCAGTATTTT	CASSIRPWDTQYF
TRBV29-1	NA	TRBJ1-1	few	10	TGCAGCGTCTCGTACACTGAAGCTTTCTTT	CSVSYTEAFF
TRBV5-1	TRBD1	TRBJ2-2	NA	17	TGCGCCAGCAGCTCCTACTCCGGGACAGCGAACACCGGGGAGCTGTTTTTT	CASSSYSGTANTGELFF
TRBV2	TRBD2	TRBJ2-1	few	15	TGTGCCAGCAACAGCCAGCGGGGGGGTAGAAATGAGCAGTTCTTC	CASNSQRGGRNEQFF
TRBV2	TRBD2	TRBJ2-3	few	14	TGTGCCAGTCGATCACTAGCGGGTCCGAATACGCAGTATTTT	CASRSLAGPNTQYF
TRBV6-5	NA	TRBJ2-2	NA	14	TGTGCCAGTCGTTTCAGGAGAAACACCGGGGAGCTGTTTTTT	CASRFRRNTGELFF
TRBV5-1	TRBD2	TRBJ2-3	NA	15	TGCGCCAGCAGCCCGAGCGGGAGGAGGCCAGATACGCAGTATTTT	CASSPSGRRPDTQYF
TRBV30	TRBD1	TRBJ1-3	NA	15	TGTGCCTGGAGCGCCCCGGGACAGGGGAGGAACACCATATATTTT	CAWSAPGQGRNTIYF
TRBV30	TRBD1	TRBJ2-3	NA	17	TGTGCCTGGAGCCTAGTCCCGGACAGGGGTAGGGGAGATACGCAGTATTTT	CAWSLVPDRGRGDTQYF
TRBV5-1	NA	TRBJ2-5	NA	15	TGCGCCAGCAGCCCCCGGGGTCCGGACCAAGAGACCCAGTACTTC	CASSPRGPDQETQYF
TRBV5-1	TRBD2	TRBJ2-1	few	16	TGCGCCAGCAGCCCGATTCCGGGACTAGCGGAGAATGAGCAGTTCTTC	CASSPIPGLAENEQFF
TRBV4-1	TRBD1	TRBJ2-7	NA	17	TGCGCCAGCAGCCAAGGCATTCAGGGGGCACAAGCCTACGAGCAGTACTTC	CASSQGIQGAQAYEQYF
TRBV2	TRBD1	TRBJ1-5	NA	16	TGTGCCAGCAGTGTAGAGGGTCAGGGGGCTAGACAGCCCCAGCATTTT	CASSVEGQGARQPQHF
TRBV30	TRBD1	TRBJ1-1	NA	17	TGTGCCTGGAGAGCCAAGGGACAGGGGCCCTTGAACACTGAAGCTTTCTTT	CAWRAKGQGPLNTEAFF
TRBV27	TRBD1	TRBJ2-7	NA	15	TGTGCCAGCAGTAAGGTCGACAGGGATGCCCACGAGCAGTACTTC	CASSKVDRDAHEQYF
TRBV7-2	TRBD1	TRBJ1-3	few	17	TGTGCCAGCAGCGCGGTGCTACAGGGGGCAGCTGGAAACACCATATATTTT	CASSAVLQGAAGNTIYF
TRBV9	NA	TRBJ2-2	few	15	TGTGCCAGCAGCGTCGGTCATATGAACACCGGGGAGCTGTTTTTT	CASSVGHMNTGELFF
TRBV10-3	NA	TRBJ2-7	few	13	TGTGCCATCACCGCTGGGGACCTCTACGAGCAGTACTTC	CAITAGDLYEQYF